This T cell receptor (beta chain) was identified during a study of CD8+CD57+ T cells in acquired aplastic anemia. This clonotype was detected many times. Germline assignment: CDR1 SGHRS and CDR2 YFSETQ. This CDR3 has 17 residues. V dropped 2 bases and J dropped 0 bases, with 15 bases sitting between them. Sequenced patients had shown CD8+CD57+ cell expansion by flow cytometry. According to the study, genomic DNA was the template for TCR beta VDJ and CDR3 profiling. TCRdb re-called the reads through MiXCR, storing one row per CDR3 protein. The sample records 150,000 to 200,000 distinct CDR3 sequences, around 48% being singletons.

V usage is TRBV5-1 and J usage is TRBJ2-1; D not certain. The source of this sequence is a human donor with aplastic anemia. Sequenced sample: sorted CD4+, CD8+, or CD8+CD57+ T cells (not recorded which) from PBMCs. CDR3 in amino acids: CASSFSSGPSSYNEQFF. In DNA, the CDR3 is TGCGCCAGCAGCTTCTCGTCAGGCCCGAGCTCCTACAATGAGCAGTTCTTC.